This T cell receptor (beta chain) was captured in a study of identical twins. TCRdb processed the 5' RACE reads anew with MiXCR; each CDR3 protein has one entry. This sample has around 340,000 distinct CDR3 sequences, with 12% found just once. The study, taken as a whole, reports: Among out-of-frame alpha sequences shared by twins, low generation probability occurred in excess. For cord blood, abundant beta clonotypes had fewer insertions, unlike memory repertoires, which showed none.

V shed 6 bases, J shed 1 base, and the junction held 8 bases outside the gene matches. The CDR3 extends over 16 amino acids. The germline gives CDR1 MNHNS, CDR2 SASEGT. This clonotype showed up many times. Antigen specificity is unknown. These data also formed part of another study, on yellow fever vaccine responses in identical twins.

This sequence was found in a woman aged 18-29 years in good health. The chain employs TRBV6-1 and TRBJ1-2, with 10 bases that match TRBD1. The source material was CD8+ T cells sorted from blood. The CDR3, as DNA: TGTGCCAGCAGCCTGGACAGGGGGTTGAGTAACTATGGCTACACCTTC. Translating gives CASSLDRGLSNYGYTF.